This T cell receptor (beta chain) was sequenced for a study of blood T cell repertoires in COVID-19 (dated by TCRdb to 2018 to 2021). About the full investigation: The collaborator samples originated in the United States, Italy and Spain and spanned the acute and convalescent phases of COVID-19. The prospective study material was composed of cDNA or gDNA derived from T cells, B-cell-depleted T cells, or PBMCs. Subjects who had been exposed to COVID-19, were actively infected with it, or had recovered from it provided the deeply sampled blood TCRbeta repertoires that made up the dataset. A freely available public database, intended as a resource for researchers studying the immune response to SARS-CoV-2, is where the repertoires were released. The samples were drawn from two sources: the first 160 participants of the ongoing ImmuneRACE study, and over 950 subjects contributed by 6 global collaborators. A de-identified subject ID, COVID-19 status, age in years and sex were almost always included in the sample metadata. Where available, HLA class I and class II types were taken from metadata supplied by the sample provider and were not determined by assay-based typing.

TCRbeta CDR3 regions were amplified from genomic DNA using the immunoSEQ Assay, a bias-controlled multiplex PCR. Regarding the original processing steps: Nucleated cell counts per sample were estimated from amplification of reference gene primers within the assay. Sequence reads were collapsed and filtered to measure the absolute abundance of every unique TCRbeta CDR3 rearrangement. For each sample, productive Simpson clonality was calculated by taking the square root of Simpson's diversity index across productive rearrangements. This immuneACCESS table, as held by TCRdb, lists in-frame sequences with V and J called but not all clones. Of the missing ones, under half trace to an unresolved V gene in checked studies; the others have no known cause. V, J and clone size reflect that table, while D and trimming were determined from the DNA. The sample table shows some 150,000 clones, and roughly 85% are seen once. Around 2.5% of the sample comes from the top ten.

Details on this clone: The antigen it binds to is not known. It has no much larger one-base neighbor in the sample; base qualities were not kept.

Whole blood was collected in K2EDTA tubes by collaborating institutions according to the institutions' own protocols. For TCRbeta analysis, collaborators shipped samples in one of three forms: frozen whole blood, isolated PBMCs, or DNA extracted from either of those sample types. According to the germline V gene (reference sequence), CDR1 reads PRHDT and CDR2 reads FYEKMQ. V is pared back by 5 bases and J by 8 bases, with 15 bases lying between the germline termini. The CDR3 contains 13 residues, cysteine and phenylalanine counted. The sequence is cut down to CDR3 DNA, 39 bases in frame from base 1. General conclusions and limits of the study: How much clinical and demographic metadata was included differed by source and by participant, and the metadata was provided uncurated.

The chain was built from TRBV13 and TRBJ1-1; the D gene identity is not certain. The specimen sequenced was peripheral blood. The TCR was taken from a human donor with acute or convalescent COVID-19. The donor label of this sample is uncertain. The DNA sequence is given as TGTGCCAGCAGCCCGGATTCCGGGAGAGAAGCTTTCTTT. Its translation is CASSPDSGREAFF. The CDR3 plus the reference TRBV13 and TRBJ1-1 genes for the other parts give the full variable domain: AAGVIQSPRHLIKEKRETATLKCYPIPRHDTVYWYQQGPGQDPQFLISFYEKMQSDKGSIPDRFSAQQFSDYHSELNMSSLELGDSALYFCASSPDSGREAFFGQGTRLTVV.